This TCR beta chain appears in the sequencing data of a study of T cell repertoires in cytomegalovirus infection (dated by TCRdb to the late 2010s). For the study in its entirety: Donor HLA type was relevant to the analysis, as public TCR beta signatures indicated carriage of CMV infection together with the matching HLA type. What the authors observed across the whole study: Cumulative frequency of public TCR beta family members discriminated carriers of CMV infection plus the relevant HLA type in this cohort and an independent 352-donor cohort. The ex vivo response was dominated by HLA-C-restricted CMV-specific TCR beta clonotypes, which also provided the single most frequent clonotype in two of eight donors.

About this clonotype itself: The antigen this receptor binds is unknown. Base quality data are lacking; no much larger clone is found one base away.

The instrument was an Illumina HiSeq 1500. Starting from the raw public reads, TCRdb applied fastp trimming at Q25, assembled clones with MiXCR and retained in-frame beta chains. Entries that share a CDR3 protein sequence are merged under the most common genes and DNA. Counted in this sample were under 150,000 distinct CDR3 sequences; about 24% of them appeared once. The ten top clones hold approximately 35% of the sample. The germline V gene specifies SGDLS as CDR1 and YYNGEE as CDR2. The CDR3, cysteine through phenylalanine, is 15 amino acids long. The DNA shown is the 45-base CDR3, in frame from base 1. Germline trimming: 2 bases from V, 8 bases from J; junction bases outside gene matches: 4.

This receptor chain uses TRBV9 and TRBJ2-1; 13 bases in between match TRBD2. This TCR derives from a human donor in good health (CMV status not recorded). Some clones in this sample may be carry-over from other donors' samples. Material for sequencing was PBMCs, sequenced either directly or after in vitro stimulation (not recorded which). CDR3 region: CASSVTSGRFDEQFF. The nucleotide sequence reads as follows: TGTGCCAGCAGCGTGACTAGCGGGAGGTTTGATGAGCAGTTCTTC.